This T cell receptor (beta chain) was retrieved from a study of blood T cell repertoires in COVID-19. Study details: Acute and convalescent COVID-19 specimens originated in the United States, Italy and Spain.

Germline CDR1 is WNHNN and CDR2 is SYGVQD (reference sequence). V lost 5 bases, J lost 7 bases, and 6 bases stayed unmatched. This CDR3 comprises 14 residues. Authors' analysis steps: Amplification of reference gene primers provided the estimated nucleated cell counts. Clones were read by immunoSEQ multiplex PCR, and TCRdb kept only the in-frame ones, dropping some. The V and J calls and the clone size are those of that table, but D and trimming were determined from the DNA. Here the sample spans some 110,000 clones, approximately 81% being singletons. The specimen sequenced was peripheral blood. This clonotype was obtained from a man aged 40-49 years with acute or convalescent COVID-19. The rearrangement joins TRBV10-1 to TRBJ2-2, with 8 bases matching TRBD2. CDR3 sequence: CASSNGRAIGELFF. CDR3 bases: TGCGCCAGCAGTAACGGGAGGGCTATCGGGGAGCTGTTTTTT.